What follows describes a single T cell receptor (beta chain). Its antigen is not known. The protocol was immunoSEQ multiplex PCR, while the TCRdb copy is restricted to in-frame clones and leaves out a portion. This table holds approximately 90,000 clones, around 93% found once. This CDR3 has 18 residues. Trimming cost V 5 bases and J 2 bases; bases outside gene matches: 9. CDR1 MDHEN and CDR2 SYDVKM come from the germline V gene. This sample stems from a study of T cell responses to AZD1222 COVID-19 vaccine. Study-level findings and limits: Females made up more of the donors, who were largely white British, and clonal diversity may have come out too low. Two AZD1222 administrations were followed by greater Spike-specific TCR breadth and depth. Of spike-specific TCRs, nearly half reportedly target regions left unmutated in variants.

This sequence joins TRBV28 and TRBJ2-6, with 10 bases that match TRBD1. The source material was peripheral blood, sampled on day 0 of AZD1222 vaccination. The sequence came from an adult in good health. CDR3 residues: CASSPSTGGQTGANVLTF. As DNA, the CDR3 is TGTGCCAGCAGTCCATCGACAGGGGGCCAGACTGGGGCCAACGTCCTGACTTTC.